The 27 T cell receptor beta chains listed next were all sequenced from one sample in a study of blood T cell repertoires in COVID-19 (dated by TCRdb to 2020 to 2022). To prepare the library, the immunoSEQ multiplex PCR assay was applied. The clones in this table, taken by TCRdb from immuneACCESS, are in-frame only. Not every clone is retained; where verified, under half of the shortfall comes from an unresolved V gene, and the cause of the rest is unknown. The sample table contains roughly 250,000 clones; only one count was recorded for roughly 88% of them. The ten top clones hold roughly 2% of the sample. The sequenced sample consisted of PBMCs or T cells enriched from blood (not recorded which). The receptor source for this set is a woman between 45 and 60 years old who had recovered from COVID-19.

This clone was counted a single time. The rearrangement links TRBV10-3 to TRBJ1-1; 8 bases are a match to TRBD1. The ends lost 5 bases at V and 5 bases at J; junction bases unmatched: 10. Per germline, CDR1 ENHRY and CDR2 SYGVKD. The CDR3 loop spans 15 amino acids. CDR3 DNA sequence: TGTGCCATCAGTCCCGGACAGGGTGAATGGACTGAAGCTTTCTTT. This translates into CAISPGQGEWTEAFF.

The rearrangement joins TRBV9 to TRBJ2-3, with D perhaps TRBD2 (6 bases). Germline loops: CDR1 SGDLS, CDR2 YYNGEE. The CDR3 loop spans 13 amino acids. V lost 3 bases to trimming and J lost 11 bases, with 16 bases between them. CDR3 sequence: CASSAGLTGVQYF. DNA of the CDR3: TGTGCCAGCAGCGCGGGACTTACTGGGGTGCAGTATTTT.

The chain joins TRBV28 to TRBJ2-6; TRBD1 matches 10 bases. J lost 4 bases, V lost 6 bases, and 3 bases had no gene match. The CDR3 is 15 amino acids. In germline, CDR1 is MDHEN, CDR2 SYDVKM. The CDR3: CASRDRGPGANVLTF. CDR3 nucleotides: TGTGCCAGCAGAGACAGGGGGCCAGGGGCCAACGTCCTGACTTTC.

V is TRBV27 and J is TRBJ1-3, with unresolved D. Trimming stripped 2 bases from V and 0 bases from J, with 8 bases between. The CDR3 length is 15 residues. Germline lookup yields CDR1 MNHEY and CDR2 SMNVEV (reference sequence). As DNA, the CDR3 is TGTGCCAGCAGTTTAGACCGGAGCTCTGGAAACACCATATATTTT. Protein: CASSLDRSSGNTIYF.

For this clone: A read error may produce the germline difference seen at one junction end. The CDR3 sequence is CASSLGTGGAYEQYF. CDR3 nucleotides: TGTGCTAGCAGCTTAGGTACAGGGGGCGCTTACGAGCAGTACTTC. The chain combines TRBV7-7 with TRBJ2-7, with TRBD1 identical over 9 bases. Germline assignment: CDR1 SSHAT and CDR2 FNYEAQ (reference sequence). The CDR3 runs to 15 residues.

V and J are TRBV5-1 and TRBJ2-1, with a tentative D call TRBD2 (7 bases). Germline V lookup: CDR1 SGHRS, CDR2 YFSETQ. This CDR3 region has 16 residues. Trimming took off 4 bases at V and 0 bases at J, with 14 bases between the two ends. As DNA, the CDR3 is TGCGCCAGCAGCATGGGCGGGGGCGGCTCCTACAATGAGCAGTTCTTC. It specifies CASSMGGGGSYNEQFF.

This sequence joins TRBV6-2 or TRBV6-3 and TRBJ1-1; TRBD1 is a possible D gene (6 bases). With 4 bases removed from V and 4 bases from J, the gap between germline ends came to 13 bases. The length of the CDR3 is 14 residues. Germline lookup yields CDR1 MNHEY and CDR2 SVGEGT. The CDR3 protein is CASSLAGVGTEAFF. The CDR3, as DNA: TGTGCCAGCAGTTTAGCAGGGGTAGGCACTGAAGCTTTCTTT.

This clone occurred a few times. The chain couples TRBV12-5 to TRBJ2-1, with unresolved D. Germline V gene data show CDR1 as LGHNT and CDR2 as FRNRAP. Trimming removed 9 bases at V and 4 bases at J, with 10 bases between. There are 12 residues in the CDR3. Written as DNA, the CDR3 is TGTGCTAGCGCCGACACTTACAATGAGCAGTTCTTC. Amino acids: CASADTYNEQFF.

The chain is built from TRBV18 and TRBJ1-2; 7 nucleotides match TRBD1. Germline V gene sequence: CDR1 KGHSH, CDR2 LQKENI. V lost 5 bases, J lost 6 bases, and 9 bases stayed unmatched. CDR3 length: 14 amino acids. CDR3 DNA sequence: TGTGCCAGCTCAAGGGGACAGCCAGGGGATGGCTACACCTTC. This translates into CASSRGQPGDGYTF.

This clone has only a few counts. V gene TRBV4-1 combines with J gene TRBJ1-6, with D perhaps matching TRBD1 (6 bases). The CDR3 is 15 amino acids. V gave up 2 bases and J gave up 6 bases, with 11 bases separating them. Germline assignment: CDR1 MGHRA and CDR2 YSYEKL. The CDR3 spells CASSQRTVSNSPLHF. The CDR3 DNA follows: TGCGCCAGCAGCCAAAGGACAGTTTCTAATTCACCCCTCCACTTT.

The CDR3 sequence is CASSQDLGGRGYEQYF. The CDR3 DNA reads as TGTGCCAGCAGCCAAGATTTGGGTGGCAGGGGCTACGAGCAGTACTTC. This chain joins TRBV3-1 (or the pseudogene TRBV3-2) and TRBJ2-7; D is perhaps TRBD1 (6 bases). CDR1 is LGHDT and CDR2 is YNNKEL in the germline V gene (reference sequence). V was clipped by 0 bases and J by 3 bases, with 15 bases between them. This CDR3 is built from 16 residues.

Only a few counts were recorded for this clone. Here the CDR3 DNA reads TGTGCCAGCTCACCCACCAGGGCGAGCAATCAGCCCCAGCATTTT. It yields the protein CASSPTRASNQPQHF. V usage is TRBV18 and J usage is TRBJ1-5; tentative D call: TRBD1 (5 bases). The CDR3 has 15 residues. The germline gives CDR1 KGHSH, CDR2 LQKENI. The ends were cut back, 3 bases at V and 1 base at J, with 10 bases in the middle.

The chain joins TRBV11-1 to TRBJ1-1, with TRBD1 as a possible D gene (6 bases). The germline V gene encodes CDR1 SGHAT and CDR2 FQDESV (reference sequence). The CDR3 runs to 16 residues. V gave up 1 base and J gave up 2 bases, with 14 bases separating them. The CDR3 bases are TGTGCCAGCAGCTTAGACAGGGTTGGGCACAACACTGAAGCTTTCTTT. This translates into CASSLDRVGHNTEAFF.

The V and J genes are TRBV7-2 and TRBJ1-6; D is unclear. Germline V gene sequence: CDR1 SGHTA, CDR2 FQGNSA. The CDR3 has 13 amino acids. V lost 1 base, J lost 6 bases, and 4 bases lay in between. The CDR3 nucleotides read TGTGCCAGCAGCTTAGTCCTTAATTCACCCCTCCACTTT. It specifies CASSLVLNSPLHF.

V gene TRBV9 combines with J gene TRBJ1-3; D is undetermined. Germline V lookup: CDR1 SGDLS, CDR2 YYNGEE. V was cut by 0 bases and J by 2 bases, with 6 bases left in between. CDR3 length: 14 residues. The CDR3 DNA reads TGTGCCAGCAGCGTAGGTGGGCCTGGAAACACCATATATTTT. Translating it yields CASSVGGPGNTIYF. Looking up the rest from reference TRBV9 and TRBJ1-3 gives the full variable domain: DSGVTQTPKHLITATGQRVTLRCSPRSGDLSVYWYQQSLDQGLQFLIQYYNGEERAKGNILERFSAQQFPDLHSELNLSSLELGDSALYFCASSVGGPGNTIYFGEGSWLTVV.

As to this clone: Additional DNA sequences in this sample encode the identical CDR3. V usage is TRBV7-2 and J usage is TRBJ2-7, with 7 bases fitting TRBD2. The V and J ends lost 0 bases and 0 bases, in that order; junction bases with no gene match: 2. The CDR3 is 15 residues long. The germline V gene has CDR1 SGHTA and CDR2 FQGNSA. For the CDR3, the DNA is TGTGCCAGCAGCTTAGCGGGCGGGAGCTCCTACGAGCAGTACTTC. This translates into CASSLAGGSSYEQYF.

The genes are TRBV4-1 and TRBJ1-2, with D uncertain. This CDR3 is 13 amino acids long. Trimming removed 5 bases from V and 8 bases from J, with 15 bases in between. In germline, CDR1 is MGHRA, CDR2 YSYEKL. Written as DNA, the CDR3 is TGCGCCAGCAGCGCTCGATATATAGAAGGCTACACCTTC. Translated, it gives CASSARYIEGYTF.

The chain is built from TRBV3-1 (or the pseudogene TRBV3-2) and TRBJ1-1; the D is unclear. V dropped 1 base and J dropped 4 bases, with 7 bases sitting between them. The CDR3 covers 13 residues. Germline CDR1 reads LGHDT; CDR2 reads YNNKEL (reference sequence). The CDR3 DNA follows: TGTGCCAGCAGCCAAGGTGGAGTCACTGAAGCTTTCTTT. Encoded protein: CASSQGGVTEAFF.

V and J are TRBV27 and TRBJ1-1; 12 positions match TRBD1. The germline V gene encodes CDR1 MNHEY and CDR2 SMNVEV (reference sequence). V lost 2 bases to trimming and J lost 3 bases; unmatched junction nucleotides: 7. The CDR3 has 17 residues. CDR3: CASSLMGQGASDTEAFF. CDR3 in DNA: TGTGCCAGCAGTTTAATGGGACAGGGGGCGAGTGACACTGAAGCTTTCTTT.

The chain joins TRBV6-2 or TRBV6-3 to TRBJ1-2, with D uncertain. Trimming pared 2 bases from V and 4 bases from J, leaving 8 bases between. Germline values: CDR1 MNHEY, CDR2 SVGEGT. The CDR3 runs 13 residues. This chain's CDR3 is CASSYETVYGYTF. As DNA, the CDR3 is TGTGCCAGCAGTTACGAAACAGTCTATGGCTACACCTTC.

The chain carries TRBV5-1 and TRBJ2-3, with 12 bases fitting TRBD2. The CDR3 runs 16 residues. Germline V gene data show CDR1 as SGHRS and CDR2 as YFSETQ. V lost 4 bases to trimming and J lost 2 bases; unmatched junction nucleotides: 5. CDR3 sequence (DNA): TGCGCCAGCAGCGGGCGGACTAGCGGGGTCACAGATACGCAGTATTTT. This gives the protein CASSGRTSGVTDTQYF.

This clone was seen once. The chain links TRBV3-1 (or the pseudogene TRBV3-2) to TRBJ2-2, with 13 bases identical to TRBD2. CDR3 length equals 16 residues. V trimming: 4 bases; J trimming: 6 bases; junction bases outside the gene matches: 5. Per the germline V gene, CDR1 is LGHDT and CDR2 is YNNKEL (reference sequence). The CDR3 here is CASSPGLAGVAGELFF. In DNA form, the CDR3 reads TGTGCCAGCAGCCCCGGACTAGCGGGGGTGGCCGGGGAGCTGTTTTTT.

V usage is TRBV7-2 and J usage is TRBJ1-2; no firm D call. This CDR3 has 14 amino acids. Germline V gene lookup returns CDR1 SGHTA and CDR2 FQGNSA. Trimming took off 4 bases at V and 4 bases at J, with 13 bases between the two ends. CDR3 DNA: TGTGCCAGCAGCTCAATACTAGACGGCTATGGCTACACCTTC. Amino acid sequence: CASSSILDGYGYTF. The entire variable domain, with the rest obtained from reference TRBV7-2 and TRBJ1-2, is as follows: GAGVSQSPSNKVTEKGKDVELRCDPISGHTALYWYRQSLGQGLEFLIYFQGNSAPDKSGLPSDRFSAERTGGSVSTLTIQRTQQEDSAVYLCASSSILDGYGYTFGSGTRLTVV.

The chain is built from TRBV7-9 and TRBJ2-2; a weak D match, TRBD1 (6 bases). From germline, CDR1 is SEHNR and CDR2 FQNEAQ (reference sequence). The germline V and J ends were trimmed by 4 bases and 5 bases, with 14 bases remaining between them. The CDR3 is 15 residues long. The CDR3 loop reads CASSSRDIRTGELFF. The CDR3 DNA reads TGTGCCAGCAGCTCCCGGGACATAAGGACCGGGGAGCTGTTTTTT.

This chain links TRBV7-3 with TRBJ1-3, with D hard to call. V lost 1 base to trimming and J lost 1 base, with 14 bases between them. This CDR3 comprises 17 residues. Germline CDR1 reads SGHTA; CDR2 reads FQGTGA. The DNA for the CDR3 is TGTGCCAGCAGCTTAATTGGCGGCAGTACTTCTGGAAACACCATATATTTT. It encodes CASSLIGGSTSGNTIYF.

This chain links TRBV30 with TRBJ2-1; 11 bases agree with TRBD2. Germline loops: CDR1 GTSNPN, CDR2 SVGIG (reference sequence). This CDR3 contains 16 residues. J gave up 4 bases and V 2 bases, and 7 bases lay outside the gene matches. The CDR3 DNA is TGTGCCTGGAGTCTTAGCGGGAGGGGGACTTACAATGAGCAGTTCTTC. Amino acid sequence: CAWSLSGRGTYNEQFF.

The count of this clone is one. The gene calls are TRBV30 and TRBJ2-7; D remains unclear. This CDR3 contains 11 residues. V lost 5 bases and J 7 bases, leaving 12 bases between the germline ends. CDR1 and CDR2 (germline): GTSNPN, SVGIG (reference sequence). Written as DNA, the CDR3 is TGTGCCTGGGAGGTCCTACAGGAGCAGTACTTC. This sequence encodes CAWEVLQEQYF.